The 29 T cell receptor beta chains listed next were all sequenced from one sample in a study of T-cell reconstitution after alpha-beta-depleted transplantation in children. A library of TCRbeta sequences, prepared with unique molecular identifiers, was generated. TCRdb itself ran the PCR reads through MiXCR, one entry per CDR3 protein. Here the sample spans almost 250,000 distinct CDR3 sequences, about 26% being singletons. The sequencing used PBMCs, collected before TCRalphabeta/CD19-depleted stem cell transplant. All receptors derive from a girl aged 2 to 9 with Fanconi anemia, due to receive a stem cell transplant.

The sample holds many counts of this clonotype. This chain connects TRBV12-3 or TRBV12-4 to TRBJ2-7; D perhaps matches TRBD2 (6 bases). This CDR3 has 12 residues. V was cut by 6 bases and J by 5 bases, with 11 bases left in between. Here the CDR3 DNA reads TGTGCCAGCAGCCGTAGCGGTCACGAGCAGTACTTC. Protein sequence: CASSRSGHEQYF.

This clonotype was found many times. J is TRBJ2-7 and V is TRBV5-1; possible D gene TRBD2, 5 bases. CDR3 length: 13 residues. Germline assignment: CDR1 SGHRS and CDR2 YFSETQ. CDR3: CASSGEKIYEQYF. The CDR3 DNA reads as TGCGCGTCTAGTGGGGAGAAGATCTACGAGCAGTACTTC.

In its sample, this clonotype was seen many times. The J gene is TRBJ2-3, the V gene TRBV20-1, with 12 bases that match TRBD2. The germline gives CDR1 DFQATT, CDR2 SNEGSKA (reference sequence). The length of the CDR3 is 14 residues. V dropped 3 bases and J dropped 6; count of bases not matched to a gene: 4. The CDR3 is CSASLAGGGDTQYF. CDR3 in DNA: TGCAGTGCTAGCCTAGCGGGAGGGGGGGATACGCAGTATTTT.

This clonotype was counted a few times. V usage is TRBV29-1 and J usage is TRBJ2-1; 8 bases match TRBD2. The germline gives CDR1 SQVTM, CDR2 ANQGSEA. The CDR3 is 16 residues long. The V segment lost 1 base and the J segment 5 bases; nucleotides outside the gene matches: 10. The CDR3 is CSVEGIAGNYDNEQFF. DNA of the CDR3: TGCAGCGTTGAAGGGATAGCGGGAAATTATGACAATGAGCAGTTCTTC.

This clonotype occurred many times. The DNA for the CDR3 is TGTGCCAGCAGCTCCCGACAGGACCTCACCGGGGAGCTGTTTTTT. Encoded protein: CASSSRQDLTGELFF. The V gene is TRBV4-2, the J gene TRBJ2-2; TRBD1 is a possible D gene (6 bases). V was cut by 5 bases and J by 4 bases, with 14 bases left in between. The germline CDR1 and CDR2 sequences are LGHNA and YNFKEQ. The CDR3 spans 15 residues.

There are many counts of this clonotype. DNA for the CDR3: TGCAGCGTTGCAGGGGGCAAAAATGGCTACACCTTC. Amino acids: CSVAGGKNGYTF. This chain uses TRBV29-1 with TRBJ1-2; 8 nucleotides agree with TRBD1. The CDR3 covers 12 residues. V dropped 4 bases and J dropped 6; count of bases not matched to a gene: 4. Germline lookup yields CDR1 SQVTM and CDR2 ANQGSEA.

V and J are TRBV29-1 and TRBJ1-1; no reliable D call. The CDR3 is 11 amino acids. V lost 5 bases and J 4 bases, leaving 8 bases between the germline ends. Germline CDR1 is SQVTM and CDR2 is ANQGSEA. CDR3 loop: CSVIRVTEAFF. The CDR3 DNA reads as TGCAGCGTTATCCGGGTCACTGAAGCTTTCTTT.

The chain employs TRBV7-3 and TRBJ1-1, with TRBD1 identical over 7 bases. The junction had 3 bases not matched to a gene; V was cut back by 5 bases and J by 3 bases. The CDR3 sequence is 13 residues long. Per the germline V gene, CDR1 is SGHTA and CDR2 is FQGTGA. CDR3 region: CASSQTGDTEAFF. The CDR3 nucleotides read TGTGCCAGCAGCCAAACAGGGGACACTGAAGCTTTCTTT.

The chain links TRBV4-1 to TRBJ1-2, with D uncertain. V dropped 1 base and J dropped 10 bases, with 16 bases sitting between them. The CDR3 totals 14 residues. Germline CDR1 is MGHRA and CDR2 is YSYEKL. For the CDR3, the DNA is TGCGCCAGCAGCCAAGCCCGGTCATCAGAGTACTACACCTTC. Amino acids: CASSQARSSEYYTF.

This clonotype has just a few counts. The V gene is TRBV28, the J gene TRBJ2-7; 7 bases are shared with TRBD2. V shed 4 bases, J shed 3 bases, and the junction held 18 bases outside the gene matches. The length of the CDR3 is 18 residues. Per the germline V gene, CDR1 is MDHEN and CDR2 is SYDVKM. As DNA, the CDR3 is TGTGCCAGCAGTTCACTGACTAGCATTACCGCCGAGCTCTACGAGCAGTACTTC. This translates into CASSSLTSITAELYEQYF.

The chain has TRBV23-1 and TRBJ2-5; 9 bases fit TRBD2. TRBV23-1 is annotated as an ORF whose role is uncertain. This CDR3 contains 16 residues. The J segment lost 3 bases and the V segment lost 4 bases, leaving 9 bases of the junction unmatched. Here the CDR3 DNA reads TGCGCCAGCAGTCCTAAAGGATCTAGCGGGGAAGAGACCCAGTACTTC. It translates to CASSPKGSSGEETQYF.

There are many counts of this clonotype. This chain uses TRBV12-3 or TRBV12-4 with TRBJ2-5, with unresolved D. The CDR3 contains 14 residues. V lost 3 bases, J lost 2 bases, and 10 bases lay in between. The CDR3 DNA reads TGTGCCAGCAGTTTGCGTTCGGTACAAGAGACCCAGTACTTC. Protein sequence: CASSLRSVQETQYF.

This chain links TRBV30 with TRBJ2-5; D might be TRBD1 (5 bases). The CDR3 extends over 15 amino acids. The ends were cut back, 1 base at V and 2 bases at J, with 14 bases in the middle. Germline assignment: CDR1 GTSNPN and CDR2 SVGIG (reference sequence). The CDR3 here is CAWSGLSTVQETQYF. CDR3 bases: TGTGCCTGGAGTGGGCTATCGACAGTTCAAGAGACCCAGTACTTC.

This clonotype appeared many times. This chain connects TRBV5-1 to TRBJ2-1; D not resolved. V was clipped by 0 bases and J by 3 bases, with 13 bases between them. The germline V gene encodes CDR1 SGHRS and CDR2 YFSETQ. The CDR3 is 16 residues long. DNA of the CDR3: TGCGCCAGCAGCTTGGATGTAGTAGATAGCTACAATGAGCAGTTCTTC. Translation: CASSLDVVDSYNEQFF.

The V gene is TRBV5-1, the J gene TRBJ2-2, with 8 bases aligning to TRBD1. J lost 5 bases, V lost 4 bases, and 13 bases had no gene match. The CDR3 loop spans 17 amino acids. Germline V gives CDR1 SGHRS, CDR2 YFSETQ. The CDR3 region has the DNA TGCGCCAGCAGCGCCGCGCCGGGACAGGTGACGACCGGGGAGCTGTTTTTT. It encodes CASSAAPGQVTTGELFF.

This chain uses TRBV20-1 with TRBJ2-1; D ambiguous. This CDR3 is built from 11 residues. V lost 6 bases, J lost 7 bases, and 10 bases lay in between. The germline V gene encodes CDR1 DFQATT and CDR2 SNEGSKA (reference sequence). As DNA, the CDR3 is TGCAGTGCGGCCCGGAGAAATGAGCAGTTCTTC. As protein: CSAARRNEQFF.

At least ten counts were recorded for this clonotype. J is TRBJ2-2 and V is TRBV6-5; TRBD1 might be the D (5 bases). Trimming took off 5 bases at V and 2 bases at J, with 12 bases between the two ends. CDR3 length: 15 residues. Germline CDR1 reads MNHEY; CDR2 reads SVGAGI. CDR3 protein: CASSPTAYNTGELFF. In nucleotides, the CDR3 is TGTGCCAGCAGTCCGACAGCCTATAACACCGGGGAGCTGTTTTTT.

This sequence joins TRBV9 and TRBJ2-5, with TRBD2 identical over 10 bases. This CDR3 region has 15 residues. CDR1 is SGDLS and CDR2 is YYNGEE in the germline V gene. V dropped 3 bases and J dropped 5; count of bases not matched to a gene: 7. CDR3 DNA: TGTGCCAGCAGCGCGTTAGCGGGAGGAGGGGAGACCCAGTACTTC. Encoded protein: CASSALAGGGETQYF.

The rearrangement joins TRBV2 to TRBJ2-7; 7 bases map to TRBD2. Germline V gene data show CDR1 as SNHLY and CDR2 as FYNNEI. CDR3 length: 14 amino acids. V shed 11 bases and J 3 bases; nucleotides not matched to a gene: 13. Here the CDR3 reads CACTSAQGDYEQYF. The DNA for the CDR3 is TGTGCCTGTACTAGCGCCCAAGGAGACTACGAGCAGTACTTC.

This clonotype was recorded many times. This rearrangement joins TRBV20-1 to TRBJ2-7; TRBD1 aligns across 8 bases. V lost 4 bases to trimming and J lost 4 bases; unmatched junction nucleotides: 9. Per the germline V gene, CDR1 is DFQATT and CDR2 is SNEGSKA (reference sequence). This CDR3 has 14 residues. The DNA for the CDR3 is TGCAGTGCTACTACGACAGGGGTCTTTTACGAGCAGTACTTC. Protein: CSATTTGVFYEQYF.

Many counts were recorded for this clonotype. The chain carries TRBV20-1 and TRBJ2-1, with 8 bases identical to TRBD2. V shed 5 bases, J shed 4 bases, and the junction held 4 bases outside the gene matches. CDR3 length equals 13 residues. The V gene's germline CDR1 is DFQATT and CDR2 SNEGSKA (reference sequence). The CDR3 sequence: CSAGLAPYNEQFF. In DNA, the CDR3 is TGCAGTGCTGGACTAGCACCTTACAATGAGCAGTTCTTC.

This chain connects TRBV2 to TRBJ2-1, with 7 bases aligning to TRBD1. The germline gives CDR1 SNHLY, CDR2 FYNNEI. Unmatched junction bases numbered 7, after V lost 5 bases and J lost 3 bases. CDR3 size: 15 residues. Here the CDR3 reads CASSSFRQGYNEQFF. DNA for the CDR3: TGTGCCAGCAGTTCCTTCAGACAGGGCTACAATGAGCAGTTCTTC.

The rearrangement uses TRBV20-1 and TRBJ1-5; D call uncertain. CDR1 DFQATT and CDR2 SNEGSKA come from the germline V gene (reference sequence). Trimming shortened V by 1 base and J by 0 bases, and 13 bases separated the two germline ends. The length of the CDR3 is 16 residues. The CDR3: CSARVIGVNSNQPQHF. CDR3 DNA: TGCAGTGCTAGAGTCATAGGAGTAAATAGCAATCAGCCCCAGCATTTT.

The J gene is TRBJ2-3, the V gene TRBV28, with unresolved D. The CDR3 is 15 amino acids. Germline-derived CDR1 and CDR2 are MDHEN and SYDVKM. The germline V and J ends were trimmed by 2 bases and 3 bases, with 12 bases remaining between them. The CDR3: CASSLGVSGTDTQYF. The CDR3 nucleotides read TGTGCCAGCAGTTTAGGCGTCTCCGGGACAGATACGCAGTATTTT. Full variable domain (remainder filled in from reference TRBV28 and TRBJ2-3): DVKVTQSSRYLVKRTGEKVFLECVQDMDHENMFWYRQDPGLGLRLIYFSYDVKMKEKGDIPEGYSVSREKKERFSLILESASTNQTSMYLCASSLGVSGTDTQYFGPGTRLTVL.

The chain employs TRBV7-8 and TRBJ2-1; TRBD2 is a possible D gene (5 bases). The CDR3 is made up of 14 amino acids. Germline CDR1 is SGHVS and CDR2 is FQNEAQ. The V and J ends lost 5 bases and 6 bases respectively, with 14 bases between them. CDR3 region: CASSEFLGSNEQFF. CDR3 bases: TGTGCCAGCAGCGAATTCTTAGGGAGCAATGAGCAGTTCTTC.

A word on this clonotype: A much bigger clone sits one base away, suggesting this may be a read error. In this CDR3 the conserved last residue, phenylalanine or tryptophan, is missing, so a read error is likely. The CDR3 nucleotides read TGCAGCGTTGTTCCGACAGGGTCCTACGAGCAGTACATC. Translation: CSVVPTGSYEQYI. This chain connects TRBV29-1 to TRBJ2-7, with 7 bases fitting TRBD1. Germline V gene lookup returns CDR1 SQVTM and CDR2 ANQGSEA. The CDR3 has 13 residues. The junction had 4 bases not matched to a gene; V was cut back by 4 bases and J by 1 base.

J is TRBJ2-7 and V is TRBV20-1, with D possibly matching TRBD1 (5 bases). The germline V and J ends were trimmed by 6 bases and 2 bases, with 14 bases remaining between them. Germline CDR1 is DFQATT and CDR2 is SNEGSKA (reference sequence). This CDR3 is 13 amino acids long. The CDR3 region is CSAVGGATYEQYF. The CDR3 nucleotides are TGCAGTGCCGTCGGTGGGGCAACCTACGAGCAGTACTTC.

This clonotype turned up a few times. The rearrangement joins TRBV6-5 to TRBJ1-5, with 11 bases lining up with TRBD1. Per germline, CDR1 MNHEY and CDR2 SVGAGI. The CDR3 spans 16 residues. Germline trimming cut 8 bases from V and 3 bases from J; bases unmatched to any gene: 9. CDR3 residues: CASSSGTGGSNQPQHF. Written as DNA, the CDR3 is TGTGCCAGCTCGTCCGGGACAGGGGGTTCCAATCAGCCCCAGCATTTT.

The table lists this clonotype with a few counts. The J gene is TRBJ2-1, the V gene TRBV4-2, with D tentatively TRBD1 (5 bases). Trimming took off 1 base at V and 2 bases at J, with 12 bases between the two ends. The CDR3 is 16 residues long. Germline V gene data show CDR1 as LGHNA and CDR2 as YNFKEQ. The CDR3 region has the DNA TGTGCCAGCAGCCAAGCTATCCAGGGAACCTACAATGAGCAGTTCTTC. Its translation: CASSQAIQGTYNEQFF.